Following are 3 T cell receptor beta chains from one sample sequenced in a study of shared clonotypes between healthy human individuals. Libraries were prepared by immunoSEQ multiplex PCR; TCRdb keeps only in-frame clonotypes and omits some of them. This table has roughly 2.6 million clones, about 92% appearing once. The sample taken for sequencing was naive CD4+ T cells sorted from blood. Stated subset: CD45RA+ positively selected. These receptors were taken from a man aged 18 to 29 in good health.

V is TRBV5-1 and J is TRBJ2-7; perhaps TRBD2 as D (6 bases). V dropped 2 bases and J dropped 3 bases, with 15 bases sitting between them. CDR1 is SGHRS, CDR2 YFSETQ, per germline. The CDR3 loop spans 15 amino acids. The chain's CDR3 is CASSFTGTGDYEQYF. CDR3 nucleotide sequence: TGCGCCAGCAGCTTTACCGGGACGGGAGACTACGAGCAGTACTTC. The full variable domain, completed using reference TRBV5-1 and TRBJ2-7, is KAGVTQTPRYLIKTRGQQVTLSCSPISGHRSVSWYQQTPGQGLQFLFEYFSETQRNKGNFPGRFSGRQFSNSRSEMNVSTLELGDSALYLCASSFTGTGDYEQYFGPGTRLTVT.

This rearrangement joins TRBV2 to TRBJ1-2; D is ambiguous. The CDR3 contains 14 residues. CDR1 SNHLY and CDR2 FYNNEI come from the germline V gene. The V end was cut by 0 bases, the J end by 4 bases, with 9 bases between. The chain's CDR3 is CASSEAKTFYGYTF. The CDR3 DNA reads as TGTGCCAGCAGTGAAGCTAAGACTTTCTATGGCTACACCTTC.

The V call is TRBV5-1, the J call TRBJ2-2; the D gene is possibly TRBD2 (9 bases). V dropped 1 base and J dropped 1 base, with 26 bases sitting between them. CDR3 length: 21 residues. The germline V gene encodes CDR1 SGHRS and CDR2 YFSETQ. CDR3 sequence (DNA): TGCGCCAGCAGCTTGTGGCAGGGGGCCCCTAGCGGGAAGAGGAACACCGGGGAGCTGTTTTTT. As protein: CASSLWQGAPSGKRNTGELFF.